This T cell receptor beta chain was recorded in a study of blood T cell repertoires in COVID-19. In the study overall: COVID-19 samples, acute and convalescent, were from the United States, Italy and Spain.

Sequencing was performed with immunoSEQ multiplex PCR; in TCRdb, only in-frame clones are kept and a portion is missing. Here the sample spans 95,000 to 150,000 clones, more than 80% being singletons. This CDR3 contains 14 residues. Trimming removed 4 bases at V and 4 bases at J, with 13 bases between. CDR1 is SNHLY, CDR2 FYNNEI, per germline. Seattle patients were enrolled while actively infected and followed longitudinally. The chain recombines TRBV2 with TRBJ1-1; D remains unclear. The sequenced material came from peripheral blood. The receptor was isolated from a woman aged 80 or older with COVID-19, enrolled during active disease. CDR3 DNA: TGTGCCAGCAGTGCGGAGTCCCGGTCCACTGAAGCTTTCTTT. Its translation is CASSAESRSTEAFF.